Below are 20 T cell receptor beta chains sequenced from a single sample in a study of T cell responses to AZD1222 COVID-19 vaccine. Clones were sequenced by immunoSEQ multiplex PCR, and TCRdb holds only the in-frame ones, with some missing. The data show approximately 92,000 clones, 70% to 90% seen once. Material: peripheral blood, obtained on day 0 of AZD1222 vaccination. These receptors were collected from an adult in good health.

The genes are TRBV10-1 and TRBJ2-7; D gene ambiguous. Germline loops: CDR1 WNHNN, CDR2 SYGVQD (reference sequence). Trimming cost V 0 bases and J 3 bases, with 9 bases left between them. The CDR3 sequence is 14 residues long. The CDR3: CASSESRADYEQYV. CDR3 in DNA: TGCGCCAGCAGTGAGTCAAGGGCAGACTACGAGCAGTACGTC.

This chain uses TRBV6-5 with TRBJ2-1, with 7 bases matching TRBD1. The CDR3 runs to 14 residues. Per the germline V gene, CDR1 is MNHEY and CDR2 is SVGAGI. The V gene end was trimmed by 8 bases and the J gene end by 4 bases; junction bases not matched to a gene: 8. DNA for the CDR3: TGTGCCAGCCACGGGGACAGCTTATACAATGAGCAGTTCTTC. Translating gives CASHGDSLYNEQFF.

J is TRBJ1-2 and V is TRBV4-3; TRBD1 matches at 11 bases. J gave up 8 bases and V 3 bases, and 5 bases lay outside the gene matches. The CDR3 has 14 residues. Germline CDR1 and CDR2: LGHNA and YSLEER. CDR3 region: CASSQMDRGPGYTF. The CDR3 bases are TGCGCCAGCAGCCAGATGGACAGGGGGCCCGGCTACACCTTC.

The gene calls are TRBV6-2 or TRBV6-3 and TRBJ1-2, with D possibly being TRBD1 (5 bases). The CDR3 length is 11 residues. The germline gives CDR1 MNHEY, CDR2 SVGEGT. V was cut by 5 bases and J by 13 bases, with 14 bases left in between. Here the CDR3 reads CASSADTRATF. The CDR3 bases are TGTGCCAGCAGTGCGGACACCAGGGCCACCTTC.

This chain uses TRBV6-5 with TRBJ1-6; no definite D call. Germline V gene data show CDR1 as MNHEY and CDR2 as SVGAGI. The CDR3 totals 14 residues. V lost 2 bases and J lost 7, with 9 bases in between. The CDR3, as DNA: TGTGCCAGCAGTTACGACGGATCAAATTCACCCCTCCACTTT. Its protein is CASSYDGSNSPLHF.

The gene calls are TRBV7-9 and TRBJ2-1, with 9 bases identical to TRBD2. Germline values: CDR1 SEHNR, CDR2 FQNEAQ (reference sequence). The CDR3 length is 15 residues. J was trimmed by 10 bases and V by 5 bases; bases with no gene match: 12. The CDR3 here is CASSVSLAGVGEQFF. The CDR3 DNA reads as TGTGCCAGCAGCGTATCATTAGCGGGAGTAGGGGAGCAGTTCTTC. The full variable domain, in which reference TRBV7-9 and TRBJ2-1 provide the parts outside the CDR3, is DTGVSQNPRHKITKRGQNVTFRCDPISEHNRLYWYRQTLGQGPEFLTYFQNEAQLEKSRLLSDRFSAERPKGSFSTLEIQRTEQGDSAMYLCASSVSLAGVGEQFFGPGTRLTVL.

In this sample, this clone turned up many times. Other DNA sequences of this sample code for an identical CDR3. CDR3 loop: CASSQDKGGYNEQFF. CDR3 nucleotide sequence: TGTGCCAGCAGCCAAGATAAAGGAGGGTACAATGAGCAGTTCTTC. This chain connects TRBV4-2 to TRBJ2-1; perhaps TRBD2 as D (6 bases). Germline V gives CDR1 LGHNA, CDR2 YNFKEQ. V shed 0 bases and J shed 4 bases, with 10 bases lying between them. CDR3 length: 15 residues.

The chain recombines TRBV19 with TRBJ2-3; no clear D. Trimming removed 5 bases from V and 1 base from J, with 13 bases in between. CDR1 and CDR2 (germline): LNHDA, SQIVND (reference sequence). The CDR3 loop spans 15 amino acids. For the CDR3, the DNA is TGTGCCAGTAGTCCCCGGGCATTCGGCACAGATACGCAGTATTTT. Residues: CASSPRAFGTDTQYF.

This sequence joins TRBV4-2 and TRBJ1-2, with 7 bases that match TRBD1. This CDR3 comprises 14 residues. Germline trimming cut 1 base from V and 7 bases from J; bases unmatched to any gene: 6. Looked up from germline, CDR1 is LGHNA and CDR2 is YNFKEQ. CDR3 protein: CASSQGTGLSGYTF. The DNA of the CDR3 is TGTGCCAGCAGCCAAGGGACAGGCCTCTCTGGCTACACCTTC.

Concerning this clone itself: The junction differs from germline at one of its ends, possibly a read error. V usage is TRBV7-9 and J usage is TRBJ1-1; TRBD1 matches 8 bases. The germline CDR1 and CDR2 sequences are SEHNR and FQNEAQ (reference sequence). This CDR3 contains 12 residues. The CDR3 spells CASSLARGLIPF. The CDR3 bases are TGTGCCAGCAGCTTAGCCAGGGGGCTCATCCCCTTT.

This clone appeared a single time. CDR3 DNA: TGTGCCACCGGGGACTACCCCACAGATACGCAGTATTTT. This encodes CATGDYPTDTQYF. This chain links TRBV6-5 with TRBJ2-3, with TRBD2 matching 7 bases. In germline, CDR1 is MNHEY, CDR2 SVGAGI. This CDR3 has 13 amino acids. V lost 10 bases, J lost 2 bases, and 6 bases stayed unmatched.

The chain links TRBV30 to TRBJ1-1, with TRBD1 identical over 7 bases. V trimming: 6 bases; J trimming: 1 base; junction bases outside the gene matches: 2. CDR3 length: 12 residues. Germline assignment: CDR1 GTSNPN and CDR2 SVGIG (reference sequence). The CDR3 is CACRQGNTEAFF. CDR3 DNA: TGTGCCTGCCGACAGGGGAACACTGAAGCTTTCTTT. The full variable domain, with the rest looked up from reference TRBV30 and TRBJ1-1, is SQTIHQWPATLVQPVGSPLSLECTVEGTSNPNLYWYRQAAGRGLQLLFYSVGIGQISSEVPQNLSASRPQDRQFILSSKKLLLSDSGFYLCACRQGNTEAFFGQGTRLTVV.

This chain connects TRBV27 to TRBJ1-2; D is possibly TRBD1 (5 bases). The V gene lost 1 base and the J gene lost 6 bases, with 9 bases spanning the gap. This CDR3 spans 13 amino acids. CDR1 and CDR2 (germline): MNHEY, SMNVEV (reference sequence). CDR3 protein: CASSLWGKDGYTF. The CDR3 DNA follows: TGTGCCAGCAGTTTATGGGGGAAAGATGGCTACACCTTC.

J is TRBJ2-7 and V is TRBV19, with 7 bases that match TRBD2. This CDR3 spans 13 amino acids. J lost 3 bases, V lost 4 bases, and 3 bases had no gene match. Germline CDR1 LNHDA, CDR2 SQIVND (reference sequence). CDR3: CASSTRTSYEQYF. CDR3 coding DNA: TGTGCCAGTAGTACCCGGACTAGCTACGAGCAGTACTTC. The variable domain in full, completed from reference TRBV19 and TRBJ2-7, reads DGGITQSPKYLFRKEGQNVTLSCEQNLNHDAMYWYRQDPGQGLRLIYYSQIVNDFQKGDIAEGYSVSREKKESFPLTVTSAQKNPTAFYLCASSTRTSYEQYFGPGTRLTVT.

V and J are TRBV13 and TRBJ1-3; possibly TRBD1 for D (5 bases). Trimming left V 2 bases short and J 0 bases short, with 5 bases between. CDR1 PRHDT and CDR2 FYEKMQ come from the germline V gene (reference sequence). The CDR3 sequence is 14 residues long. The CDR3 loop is CASSLRGSGNTIYF. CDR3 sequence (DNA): TGTGCCAGCAGCTTAAGGGGCTCTGGAAACACCATATATTTT.

The CDR3 is CSVDSASNEQFF. The CDR3 DNA is TGCAGCGTTGATTCTGCGAGCAATGAGCAGTTCTTC. The chain links TRBV29-1 to TRBJ2-1; D is unresolved. Per the germline V gene, CDR1 is SQVTM and CDR2 is ANQGSEA. Between the trimmed V and J ends, which lost 3 bases and 6 bases, there was a span of 9 bases. CDR3 length: 12 residues.

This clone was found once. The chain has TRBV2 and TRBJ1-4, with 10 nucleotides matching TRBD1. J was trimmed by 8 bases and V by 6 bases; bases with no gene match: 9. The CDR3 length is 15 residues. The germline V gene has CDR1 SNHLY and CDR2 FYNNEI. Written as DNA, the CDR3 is TGTGCCAGCAGCGAGGGACAGGGGAGTCACGAAAAACTGTTTTTT. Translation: CASSEGQGSHEKLFF. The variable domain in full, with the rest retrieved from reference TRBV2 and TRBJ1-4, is EPEVTQTPSHQVTQMGQEVILRCVPISNHLYFYWYRQILGQKVEFLVSFYNNEISEKSEIFDDQFSVERPDGSNFTLKIRSTKLEDSAMYFCASSEGQGSHEKLFFGSGTQLSVL.

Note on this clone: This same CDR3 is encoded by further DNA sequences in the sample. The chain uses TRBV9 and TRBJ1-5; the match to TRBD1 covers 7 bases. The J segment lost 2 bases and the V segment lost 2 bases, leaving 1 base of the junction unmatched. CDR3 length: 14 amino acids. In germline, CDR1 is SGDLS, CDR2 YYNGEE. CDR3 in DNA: TGTGCCAGCAGCGTCGGGACAGGCAATCAGCCCCAGCATTTT. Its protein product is CASSVGTGNQPQHF.

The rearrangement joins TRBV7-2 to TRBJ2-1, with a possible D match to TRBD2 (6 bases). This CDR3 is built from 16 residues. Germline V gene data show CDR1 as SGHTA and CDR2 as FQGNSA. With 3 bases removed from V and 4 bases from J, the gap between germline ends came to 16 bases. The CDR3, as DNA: TGTGCCAGCAGCTTCTCGGGACTCCCCGTTTACAATGAGCAGTTCTTC. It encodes CASSFSGLPVYNEQFF.

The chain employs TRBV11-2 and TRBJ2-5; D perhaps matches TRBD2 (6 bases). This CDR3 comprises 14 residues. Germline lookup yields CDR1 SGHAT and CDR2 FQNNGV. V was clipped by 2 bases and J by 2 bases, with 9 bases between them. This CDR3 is CASSLTSSQETQYF. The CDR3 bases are TGTGCCAGCAGCTTAACTAGCTCACAAGAGACCCAGTACTTC.